This T cell receptor beta chain was profiled in a study of beta chain features in type 1 diabetes. Study-level points and caveats: Among patients with Type 1 diabetes, TCRB CDR3s were moderately but significantly shorter in every one of the four CD4+ subsets. The study notes PCR might favor shorter templates equally in patients and controls. In the patient group, naive, central memory and Treg TCRB repertoires seemed more alike than in the healthy donor group.

The authors reverse transcribed all of the isolated RNA, so sequencing captured expressed TCRB transcripts. Method: immunoSEQ multiplex PCR; TCRdb's copy keeps in-frame clones and lacks some. Of about 320,000 clones listed, 11% to 15% were seen once; the top ten hold 6.7%. For this clone: What it binds is not known.

The sequencing sample was made of central memory CD4+ T cells from blood. The sequence was obtained from a man aged 25 to 45 in good health.

The CDR3 loop is CASSQYRDFFYEQFF. As DNA, the CDR3 is TGTGCCAGCAGCCAGTACCGGGACTTTTTTTATGAGCAGTTCTTC. This chain connects TRBV14 to TRBJ2-1, with D possibly matching TRBD2 (6 bases). This CDR3 has 15 residues. CDR1 SGHDN and CDR2 FVKESK come from the germline V gene. V was trimmed by 3 bases and J by 8 bases, leaving 17 bases between them.